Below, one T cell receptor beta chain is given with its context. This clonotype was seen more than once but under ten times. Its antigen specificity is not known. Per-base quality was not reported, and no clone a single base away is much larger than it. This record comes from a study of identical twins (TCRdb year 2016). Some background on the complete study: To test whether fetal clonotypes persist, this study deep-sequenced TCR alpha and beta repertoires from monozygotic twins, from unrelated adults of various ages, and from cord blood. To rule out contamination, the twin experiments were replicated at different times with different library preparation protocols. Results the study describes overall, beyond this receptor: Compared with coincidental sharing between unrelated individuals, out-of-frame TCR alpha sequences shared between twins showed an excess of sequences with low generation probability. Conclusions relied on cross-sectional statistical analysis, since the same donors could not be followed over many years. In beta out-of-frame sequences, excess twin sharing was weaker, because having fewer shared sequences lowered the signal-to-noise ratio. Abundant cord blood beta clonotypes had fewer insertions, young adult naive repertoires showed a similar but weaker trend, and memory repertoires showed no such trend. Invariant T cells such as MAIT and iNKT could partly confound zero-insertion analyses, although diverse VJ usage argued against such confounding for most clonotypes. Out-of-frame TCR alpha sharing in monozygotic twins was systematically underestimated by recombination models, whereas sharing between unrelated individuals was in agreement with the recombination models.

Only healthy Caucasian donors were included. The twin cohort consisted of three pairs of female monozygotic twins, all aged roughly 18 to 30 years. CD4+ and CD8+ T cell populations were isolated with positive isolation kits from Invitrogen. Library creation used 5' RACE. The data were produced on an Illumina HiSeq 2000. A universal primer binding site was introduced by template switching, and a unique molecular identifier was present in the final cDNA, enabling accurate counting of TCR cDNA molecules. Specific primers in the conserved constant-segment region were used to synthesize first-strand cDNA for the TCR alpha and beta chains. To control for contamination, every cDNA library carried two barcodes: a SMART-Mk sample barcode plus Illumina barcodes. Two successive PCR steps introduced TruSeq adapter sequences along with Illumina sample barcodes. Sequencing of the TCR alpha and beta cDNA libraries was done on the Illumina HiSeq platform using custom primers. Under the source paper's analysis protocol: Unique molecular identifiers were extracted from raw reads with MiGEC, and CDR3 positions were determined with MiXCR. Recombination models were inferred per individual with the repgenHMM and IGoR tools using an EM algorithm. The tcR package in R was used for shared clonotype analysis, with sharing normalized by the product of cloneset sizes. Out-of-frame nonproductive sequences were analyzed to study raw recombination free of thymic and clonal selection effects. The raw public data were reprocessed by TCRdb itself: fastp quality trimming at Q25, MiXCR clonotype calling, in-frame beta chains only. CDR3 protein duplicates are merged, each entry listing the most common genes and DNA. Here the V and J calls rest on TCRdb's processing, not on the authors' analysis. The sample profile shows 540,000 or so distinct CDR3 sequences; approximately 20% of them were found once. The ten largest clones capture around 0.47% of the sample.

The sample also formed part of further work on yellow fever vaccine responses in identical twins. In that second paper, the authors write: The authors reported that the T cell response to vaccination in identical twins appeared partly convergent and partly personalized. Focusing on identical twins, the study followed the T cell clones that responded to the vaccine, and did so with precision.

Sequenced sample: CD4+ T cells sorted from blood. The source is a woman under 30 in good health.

This receptor carries the CDR3 CASSQVGRGGQETQYF. In nucleotide form, the sequence is TGTGCCAGCAGCCAAGTTGGGAGGGGGGGACAAGAGACCCAGTACTTC. Recombination joined TRBV3-1 with TRBJ2-5; TRBD2 is perhaps the D gene, given 7 matching bases. From cysteine to phenylalanine, the CDR3 is 16 amino acids long. This entry keeps only the CDR3 DNA: 48 bases, framed from base 1. Between the V and J ends, shortened by 1 base and 2 bases respectively, the junction contains 14 bases. The CDR1 and CDR2 encoded by the germline V gene (reference sequence) are LGHDT and YNNKEL.